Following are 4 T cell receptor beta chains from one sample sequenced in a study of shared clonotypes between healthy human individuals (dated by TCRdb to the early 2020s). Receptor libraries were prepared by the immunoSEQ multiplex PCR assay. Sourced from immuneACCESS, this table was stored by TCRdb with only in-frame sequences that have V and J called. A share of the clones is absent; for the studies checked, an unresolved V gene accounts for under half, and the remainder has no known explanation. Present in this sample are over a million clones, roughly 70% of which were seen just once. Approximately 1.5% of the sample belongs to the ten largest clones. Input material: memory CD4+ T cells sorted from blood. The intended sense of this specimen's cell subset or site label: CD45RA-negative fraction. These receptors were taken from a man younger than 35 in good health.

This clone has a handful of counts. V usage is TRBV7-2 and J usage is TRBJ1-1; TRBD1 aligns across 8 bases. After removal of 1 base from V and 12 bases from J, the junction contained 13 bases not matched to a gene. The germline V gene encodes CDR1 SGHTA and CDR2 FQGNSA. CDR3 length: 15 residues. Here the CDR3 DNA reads TGTGCCAGCAGCTTAGTTTGGACAGGGAAGGTTGTAACTTTCTTT. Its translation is CASSLVWTGKVVTFF.

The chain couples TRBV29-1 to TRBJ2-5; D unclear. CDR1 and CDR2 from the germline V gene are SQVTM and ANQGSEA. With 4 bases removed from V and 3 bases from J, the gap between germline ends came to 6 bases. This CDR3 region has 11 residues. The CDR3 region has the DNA TGCAGCGTTGGTCAGAAAGAGACCCAGTACTTC. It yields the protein CSVGQKETQYF.

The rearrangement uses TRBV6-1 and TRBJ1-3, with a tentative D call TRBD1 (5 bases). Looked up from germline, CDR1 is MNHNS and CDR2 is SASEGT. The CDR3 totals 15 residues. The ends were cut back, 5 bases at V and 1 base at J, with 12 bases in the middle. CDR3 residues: CASSTSGLSGNTIYF. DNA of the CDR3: TGTGCCAGCAGTACATCAGGGCTTTCTGGAAACACCATATATTTT.

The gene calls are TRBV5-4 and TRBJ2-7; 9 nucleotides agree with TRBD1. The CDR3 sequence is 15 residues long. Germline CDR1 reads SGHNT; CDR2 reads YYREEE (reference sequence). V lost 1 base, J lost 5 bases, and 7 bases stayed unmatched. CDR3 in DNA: TGTGCCAGCAGCTTGTCATGGGACAGGGTGGACGAGCAGTACTTC. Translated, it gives CASSLSWDRVDEQYF. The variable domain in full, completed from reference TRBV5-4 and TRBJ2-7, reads ETGVTQSPTHLIKTRGQQVTLRCSSQSGHNTVSWYQQALGQGPQFIFQYYREEENGRGNFPPRFSGLQFPNYSSELNVNALELDDSALYLCASSLSWDRVDEQYFGPGTRLTVT.